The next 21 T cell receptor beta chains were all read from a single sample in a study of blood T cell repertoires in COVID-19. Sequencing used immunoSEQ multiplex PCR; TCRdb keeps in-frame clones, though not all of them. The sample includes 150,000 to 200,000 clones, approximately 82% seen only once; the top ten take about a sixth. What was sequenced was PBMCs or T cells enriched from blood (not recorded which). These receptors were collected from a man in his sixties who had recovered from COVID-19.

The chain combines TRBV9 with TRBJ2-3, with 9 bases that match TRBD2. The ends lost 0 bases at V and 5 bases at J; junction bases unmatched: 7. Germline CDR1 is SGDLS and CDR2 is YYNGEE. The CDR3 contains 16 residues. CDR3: CASSVAGSGSGDTQYF. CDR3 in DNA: TGTGCCAGCAGCGTAGCTGGTAGCGGGAGTGGAGATACGCAGTATTTT.

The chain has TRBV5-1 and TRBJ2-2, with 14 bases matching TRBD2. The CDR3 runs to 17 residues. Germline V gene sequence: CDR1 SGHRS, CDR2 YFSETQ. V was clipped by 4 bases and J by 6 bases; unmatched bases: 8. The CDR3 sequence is CASSTGTSGSRAGELFF. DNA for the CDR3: TGCGCCAGCAGCACCGGGACTAGCGGGAGTCGGGCCGGGGAGCTGTTTTTT.

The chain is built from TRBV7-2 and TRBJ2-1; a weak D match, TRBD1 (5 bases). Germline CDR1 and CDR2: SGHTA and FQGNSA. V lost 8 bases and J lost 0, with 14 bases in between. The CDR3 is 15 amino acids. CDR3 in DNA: TGTGCCAGCGCCCAAGGGGCTAGCTCCTACAATGAGCAGTTCTTC. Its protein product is CASAQGASSYNEQFF.

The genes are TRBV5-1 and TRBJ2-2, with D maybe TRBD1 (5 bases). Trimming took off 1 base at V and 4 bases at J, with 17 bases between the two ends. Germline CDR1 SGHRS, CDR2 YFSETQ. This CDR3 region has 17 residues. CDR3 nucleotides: TGCGCCAGCAGCTTGTCAACACAGGCCCGAGGCACCGGGGAGCTGTTTTTT. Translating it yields CASSLSTQARGTGELFF.

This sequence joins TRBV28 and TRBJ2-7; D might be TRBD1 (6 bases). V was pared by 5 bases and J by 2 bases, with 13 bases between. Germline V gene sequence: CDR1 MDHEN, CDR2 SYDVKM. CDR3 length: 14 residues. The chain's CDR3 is CASSPPTGTYEQYF. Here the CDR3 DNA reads TGTGCCAGCAGTCCTCCCACAGGGACCTACGAGCAGTACTTC.

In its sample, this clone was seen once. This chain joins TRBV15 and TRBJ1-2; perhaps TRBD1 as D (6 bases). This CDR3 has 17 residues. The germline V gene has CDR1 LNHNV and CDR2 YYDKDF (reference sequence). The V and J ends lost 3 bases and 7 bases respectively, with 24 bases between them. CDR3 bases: TGTGCCACCAGCAGCCCCGGCTCCGAGACAGGCGGCGGTGGCTACACCTTC. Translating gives CATSSPGSETGGGGYTF.

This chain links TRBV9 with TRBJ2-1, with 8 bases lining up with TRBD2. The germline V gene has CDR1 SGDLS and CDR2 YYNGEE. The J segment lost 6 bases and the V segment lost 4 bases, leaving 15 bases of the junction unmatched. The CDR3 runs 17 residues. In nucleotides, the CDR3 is TGTGCCAGCAGCCCCACCTTCGGCACTAGCGGTACCAATGAGCAGTTCTTC. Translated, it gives CASSPTFGTSGTNEQFF.

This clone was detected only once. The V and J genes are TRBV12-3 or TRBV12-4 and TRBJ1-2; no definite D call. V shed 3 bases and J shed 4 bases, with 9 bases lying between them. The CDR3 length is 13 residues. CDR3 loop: CASSFAVPYGYTF. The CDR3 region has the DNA TGTGCCAGCAGTTTCGCAGTGCCCTATGGCTACACCTTC.

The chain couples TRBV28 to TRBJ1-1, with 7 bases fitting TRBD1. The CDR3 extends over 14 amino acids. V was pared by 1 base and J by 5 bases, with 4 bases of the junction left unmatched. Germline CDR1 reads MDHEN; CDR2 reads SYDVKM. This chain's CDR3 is CASSLFAQGTEAFF. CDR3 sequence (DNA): TGTGCCAGCAGTTTATTCGCACAGGGGACTGAAGCTTTCTTT.

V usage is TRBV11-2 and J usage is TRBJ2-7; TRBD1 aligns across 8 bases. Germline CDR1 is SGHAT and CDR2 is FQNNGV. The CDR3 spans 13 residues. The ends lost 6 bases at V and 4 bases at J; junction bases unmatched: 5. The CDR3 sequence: CASSLDREYEQYF. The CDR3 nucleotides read TGTGCCAGCAGTTTGGACAGGGAATACGAGCAGTACTTC.

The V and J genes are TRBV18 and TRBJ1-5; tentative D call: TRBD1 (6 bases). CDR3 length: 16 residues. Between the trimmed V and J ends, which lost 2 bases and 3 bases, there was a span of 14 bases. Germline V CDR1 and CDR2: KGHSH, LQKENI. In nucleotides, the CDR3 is TGTGCCAGCTCACCAGGCACGGGACACGACAATCAGCCCCAGCATTTT. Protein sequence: CASSPGTGHDNQPQHF.

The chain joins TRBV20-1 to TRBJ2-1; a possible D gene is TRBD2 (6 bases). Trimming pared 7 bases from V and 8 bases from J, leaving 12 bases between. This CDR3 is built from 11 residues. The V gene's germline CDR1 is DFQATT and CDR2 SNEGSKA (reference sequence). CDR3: CSGASADEQFF. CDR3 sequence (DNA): TGCAGTGGTGCTAGCGCGGATGAGCAGTTCTTC.

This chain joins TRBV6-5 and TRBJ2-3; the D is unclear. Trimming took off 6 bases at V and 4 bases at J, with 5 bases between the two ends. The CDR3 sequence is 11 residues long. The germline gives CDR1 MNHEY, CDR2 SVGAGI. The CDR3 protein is CASREPDTQYF. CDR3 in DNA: TGTGCCAGCAGGGAGCCAGATACGCAGTATTTT.

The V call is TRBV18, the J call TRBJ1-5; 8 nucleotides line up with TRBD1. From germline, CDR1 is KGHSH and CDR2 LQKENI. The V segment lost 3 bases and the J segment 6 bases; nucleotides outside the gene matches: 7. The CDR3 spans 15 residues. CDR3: CASSPQGAVGQPQHF. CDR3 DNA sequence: TGTGCCAGCTCACCCCAGGGGGCCGTGGGTCAGCCCCAGCATTTT. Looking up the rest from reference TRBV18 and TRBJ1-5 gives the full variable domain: NAGVMQNPRHLVRRRGQEARLRCSPMKGHSHVYWYRQLPEEGLKFMVYLQKENIIDESGMPKERFSAEFPKEGPSILRIQQVVRGDSAAYFCASSPQGAVGQPQHFGDGTRLSIL.

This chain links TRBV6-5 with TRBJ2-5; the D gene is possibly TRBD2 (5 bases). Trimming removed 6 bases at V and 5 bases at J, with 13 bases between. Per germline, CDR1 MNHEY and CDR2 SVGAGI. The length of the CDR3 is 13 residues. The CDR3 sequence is CASSEIRGETQYF. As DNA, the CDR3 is TGTGCCAGCAGCGAGATCCGAGGGGAGACCCAGTACTTC.

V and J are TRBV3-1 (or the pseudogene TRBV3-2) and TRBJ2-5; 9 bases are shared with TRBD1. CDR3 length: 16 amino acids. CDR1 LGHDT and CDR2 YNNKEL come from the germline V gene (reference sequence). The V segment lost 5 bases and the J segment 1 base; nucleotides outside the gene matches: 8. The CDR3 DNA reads TGTGCCAGCAGCGCAGGGACAGGGAAGACCCAAGAGACCCAGTACTTC. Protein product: CASSAGTGKTQETQYF.

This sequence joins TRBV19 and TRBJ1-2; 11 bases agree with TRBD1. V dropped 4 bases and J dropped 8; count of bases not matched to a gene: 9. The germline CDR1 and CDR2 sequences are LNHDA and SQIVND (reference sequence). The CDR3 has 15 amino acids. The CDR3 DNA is TGTGCCAGTAGTAATGGTGGACAGGGGGCGCAGGGCTACACCTTC. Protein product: CASSNGGQGAQGYTF.

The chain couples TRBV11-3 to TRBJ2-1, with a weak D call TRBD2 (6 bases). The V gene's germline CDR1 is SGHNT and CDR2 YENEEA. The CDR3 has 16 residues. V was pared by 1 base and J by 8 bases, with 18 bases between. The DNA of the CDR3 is TGTGCCAGCAGCTTAGTGGCGGGGCCACACCCCTATGAGCAGTTCTTC. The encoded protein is CASSLVAGPHPYEQFF.

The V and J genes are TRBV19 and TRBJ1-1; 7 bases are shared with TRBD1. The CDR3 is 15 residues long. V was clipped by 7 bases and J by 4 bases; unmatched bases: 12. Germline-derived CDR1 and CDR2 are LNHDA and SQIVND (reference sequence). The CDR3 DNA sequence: TGTGCCAGTAAGGGGGTTACAGGGGCGAGCACTGAAGCTTTCTTT. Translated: CASKGVTGASTEAFF.

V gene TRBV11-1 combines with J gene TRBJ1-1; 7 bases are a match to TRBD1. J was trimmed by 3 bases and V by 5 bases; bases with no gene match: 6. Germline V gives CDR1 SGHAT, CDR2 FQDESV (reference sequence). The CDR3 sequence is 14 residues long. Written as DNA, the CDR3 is TGTGCCAGCAGCCCTAAACAGGGGTACACTGAAGCTTTCTTT. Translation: CASSPKQGYTEAFF.

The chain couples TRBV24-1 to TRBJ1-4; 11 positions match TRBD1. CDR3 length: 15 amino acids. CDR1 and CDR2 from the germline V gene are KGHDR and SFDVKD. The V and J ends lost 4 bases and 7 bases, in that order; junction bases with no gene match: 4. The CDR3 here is CATSDPGTGGEKLFF. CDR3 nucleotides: TGTGCCACCAGTGACCCCGGGACAGGGGGTGAAAAACTGTTTTTT.